Included here is one T cell receptor (beta chain) sequence, with context. Clones were read by immunoSEQ multiplex PCR, and TCRdb kept only the in-frame ones, dropping some. In the table there are about 160,000 clones, 87% of which are singletons. The sample originates from a study of blood T cell repertoires in COVID-19. Background on the study: PBMCs, B-cell-depleted T cells, or T cells provided the cDNA or gDNA that made up the material.

V lost 7 bases and J lost 1, with 10 bases in between. Germline V gives CDR1 LNHDA, CDR2 SQIVND (reference sequence). The CDR3 covers 14 residues. The sequenced material came from peripheral blood. This TCR was recovered from a woman aged 70-85 years with COVID-19, enrolled during active disease. This chain uses TRBV19 with TRBJ2-2; D not certain. This chain's CDR3 is CASKRQVNTGELFF. Here the CDR3 DNA reads TGTGCCAGTAAACGGCAGGTGAACACCGGGGAGCTGTTTTTT.